This record concerns one T cell receptor (beta chain) sequence. The antigen remains undetermined. Library preparation (for TCRbeta) was performed with unique molecular identifiers. In TCRdb, the PCR reads were re-called with MiXCR into one record per CDR3 protein. Among fewer than 750,000 distinct CDR3 sequences listed, 20% to 25% were seen once. The sample comes from a study of T-cell reconstitution after alpha-beta-depleted transplantation in children. Study-wide points: When one year had passed after transplant, most T-cell counts and diversity came from newly produced T cells. Expanded graft clones, several hundred of them, were reportedly the source of alpha-beta T cells about two months after transplant. It was surviving recipient T cells and thymic progenitors that gave some patients high TCRbeta diversity at day 60.

Here the sequenced sample was PBMCs, mostly from graft donor cells, taken 360 days after TCRalphabeta/CD19-depleted stem cell transplant. This clonotype originated in a boy younger than two who had a stem cell transplant for acute myeloid leukemia, so the T cells may come from the graft donor.

The CDR3 reads CASSGTGLTNYGYTF. CDR3 sequence (DNA): TGTGCCAGCAGTGGGACAGGCCTCACTAACTATGGCTACACCTTC. This chain connects TRBV6-1 to TRBJ1-2; 7 bases are shared with TRBD1. From germline, CDR1 is MNHNS and CDR2 SASEGT. This CDR3 region has 15 residues. Trimming removed 4 bases from V and 0 bases from J; junction bases left unmatched: 5.